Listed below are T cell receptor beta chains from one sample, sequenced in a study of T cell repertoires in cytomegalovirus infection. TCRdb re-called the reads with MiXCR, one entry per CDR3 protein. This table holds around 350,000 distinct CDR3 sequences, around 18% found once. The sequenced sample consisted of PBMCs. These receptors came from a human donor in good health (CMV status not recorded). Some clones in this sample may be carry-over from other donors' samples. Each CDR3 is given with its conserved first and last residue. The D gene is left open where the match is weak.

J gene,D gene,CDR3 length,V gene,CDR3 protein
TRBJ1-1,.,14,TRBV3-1,CASSRGEGRTEAFF
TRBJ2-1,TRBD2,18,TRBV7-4,CASSPRLREISSYNEQFF
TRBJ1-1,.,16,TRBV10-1,CASSDPKGGPNTEAFF
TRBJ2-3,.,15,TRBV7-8,CASSLDPRGADTQYF
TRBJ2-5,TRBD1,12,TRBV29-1,CSAGDSQETQYF
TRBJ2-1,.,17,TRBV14,CASSQDPTGTAYNEQFF
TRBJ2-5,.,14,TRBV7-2,CASSPPGQQETQYF
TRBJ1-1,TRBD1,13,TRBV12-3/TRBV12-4,CASSPGGDGRAFF
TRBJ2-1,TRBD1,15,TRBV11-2,CASSPGTGAYNEQFF
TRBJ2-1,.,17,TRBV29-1,CSVKPPQGPGPGNEQFF
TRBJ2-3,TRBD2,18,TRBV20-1,CSAHSGLLAGGFTDTQYF
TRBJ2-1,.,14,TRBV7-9,CASSLEGVSNEQFF
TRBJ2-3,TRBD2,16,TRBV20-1,CSATPGLAVDTDTQYF
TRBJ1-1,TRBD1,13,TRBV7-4,CAIQGGRDTEAFF